The 22 T cell receptor beta chains given below trace back to one sample, sequenced in a study of vaccination effects on CD4 cells after COVID-19. With the ViraFEST assay, the study expanded antigen-specific CD4+ T cells using viral peptide pools, then sequenced them. CD4+ T cells were isolated after around 10 days of culture. Vaccinated participants had no history of SARS-CoV-2 infection and tested negative for nucleocapsid antibodies. These receptors' targets are unknown. Clones were read by immunoSEQ multiplex PCR, and TCRdb kept only the in-frame ones, dropping some. Of 35,000 to 45,000 clones listed, around 80% are singletons. The input for sequencing was CD4+ T cells from PBMCs cultured with SARS-CoV-2 spike peptides, taken before COVID-19 vaccination. The receptors come from a human donor who received a COVID-19 vaccine.

The V and J genes are TRBV24-1 and TRBJ2-3; 7 positions agree with TRBD1. J lost 1 base, V lost 3 bases, and 12 bases had no gene match. CDR1 and CDR2 (germline): KGHDR, SFDVKD. The CDR3 is 18 residues long. CDR3 amino acids: CATSDPTYSDRGTDTQYF. Here the CDR3 DNA reads TGTGCCACCAGTGATCCGACCTACTCCGACAGGGGCACAGATACGCAGTATTTT.

The V call is TRBV5-1, the J call TRBJ1-3, with TRBD1 as a possible D gene (5 bases). V shed 3 bases and J shed 0 bases, with 7 bases lying between them. The germline CDR1 and CDR2 sequences are SGHRS and YFSETQ. This CDR3 comprises 14 residues. DNA of the CDR3: TGCGCCAGCAGCTACGACAGCTCTGGAAACACCATATATTTT. Protein product: CASSYDSSGNTIYF.

The genes are TRBV7-9 and TRBJ2-7, with D perhaps given as TRBD1 or TRBD2 (5 bases each). Looked up from germline, CDR1 is SEHNR and CDR2 is FQNEAQ (reference sequence). V was trimmed by 4 bases and J by 6 bases, leaving 16 bases between them. CDR3 length: 14 amino acids. The CDR3 loop is CASSSRDPLGEQYV. The CDR3 nucleotides read TGTGCCAGCAGCTCCCGGGACCCCTTGGGCGAGCAGTACGTC.

The chain links TRBV3-1 (or the pseudogene TRBV3-2) to TRBJ1-5; perhaps TRBD1 as D (5 bases). Germline V gives CDR1 LGHDT, CDR2 YNNKEL (reference sequence). The V end lost 0 bases, the J end lost 6 bases, and 12 bases lay between the germline ends. The CDR3 contains 15 residues. For the CDR3, the DNA is TGTGCCAGCAGCCAAGAGTCTGGGGGGGTTCAGCCCCAGCATTTT. This sequence encodes CASSQESGGVQPQHF.

This clone came up once. CDR3 in amino acids: CASRRQGLNTEAFF. The CDR3, as DNA: TGTGCCAGCAGGCGACAGGGACTGAACACTGAAGCTTTCTTT. This chain connects TRBV6-5 to TRBJ1-1, with 7 bases aligning to TRBD1. Germline CDR1 reads MNHEY; CDR2 reads SVGAGI. V lost 6 bases, J lost 0 bases, and 4 bases stayed unmatched. The CDR3 consists of 14 residues.

The chain recombines TRBV7-9 with TRBJ1-2, with TRBD1 identical over 10 bases. Trimming took 3 bases from V and 7 from J; bases not matched to a gene: 11. Germline values: CDR1 SEHNR, CDR2 FQNEAQ (reference sequence). This CDR3 spans 16 amino acids. The CDR3 DNA follows: TGTGCCAGCAGCTTGACGGGGACAGGGGACTCGGGTGGCTACACCTTC. It codes for CASSLTGTGDSGGYTF.

The V and J genes are TRBV20-1 and TRBJ1-2; D not resolved. CDR3 length: 14 amino acids. Deletions cut 3 bases from V and 0 bases from J, with 11 bases between. Germline CDR1 is DFQATT and CDR2 is SNEGSKA (reference sequence). The CDR3 DNA follows: TGCAGTGCTAGTTCGGGCAGTGCTAACTATGGCTACACCTTC. Encoded protein: CSASSGSANYGYTF.

The chain employs TRBV6-6 and TRBJ2-3; D unclear. Germline loops: CDR1 MNHNY, CDR2 SVGAGI (reference sequence). The CDR3 is 15 amino acids. The V gene lost 2 bases and the J gene lost 4 bases, with 13 bases spanning the gap. CDR3 protein: CASSYKGIRADTQYF. DNA for the CDR3: TGTGCCAGCAGTTACAAGGGAATCCGGGCAGATACGCAGTATTTT.

The genes are TRBV7-9 and TRBJ2-5; 8 positions match TRBD1. CDR3 length: 17 residues. V was pared by 5 bases and J by 5 bases, with 16 bases of the junction left unmatched. Germline CDR1 SEHNR, CDR2 FQNEAQ (reference sequence). Here the CDR3 reads CASSPSPRGRVQETQYF. The CDR3 DNA is TGTGCCAGCAGCCCATCCCCCAGGGGGCGCGTGCAGGAGACCCAGTACTTC.

This clone has more than one count but fewer than ten. The J gene is TRBJ1-3, the V gene TRBV6-5; D call uncertain. V lost 6 bases, J lost 0 bases, and 6 bases lay in between. The CDR3 length is 13 residues. Per the germline V gene, CDR1 is MNHEY and CDR2 is SVGAGI. CDR3 bases: TGTGCCAGCAGAAGAAGCTCTGGAAACACCATATATTTT. Translating it yields CASRRSSGNTIYF.

This clone showed up just once. The rearrangement joins TRBV27 to TRBJ2-1; the D is unclear. Deletions cut 4 bases from V and 6 bases from J, with 7 bases between. CDR3 length equals 12 residues. The germline V gene encodes CDR1 MNHEY and CDR2 SMNVEV (reference sequence). DNA for the CDR3: TGTGCCAGCAGTTACTACGGCAATGAGCAGTTCTTC. Translated: CASSYYGNEQFF.

V gene TRBV7-9 combines with J gene TRBJ1-6, with D possibly TRBD1 on 6 matching bases. V gave up 3 bases and J gave up 8 bases, with 14 bases separating them. The germline V gene has CDR1 SEHNR and CDR2 FQNEAQ (reference sequence). The CDR3 is 15 residues long. For the CDR3, the DNA is TGTGCCAGCAGCTTTGGACAGAATAGGGATTCACCCCTCCACTTT. Translated, it gives CASSFGQNRDSPLHF.

The chain is built from TRBV10-1 and TRBJ2-1; 8 bases match TRBD1. The length of the CDR3 is 15 residues. V was pared by 5 bases and J by 1 base, with 4 bases of the junction left unmatched. Germline V CDR1 and CDR2: WNHNN, SYGVQD (reference sequence). CDR3: CASSLDRGSYNEQFF. DNA for the CDR3: TGCGCCAGCAGTCTTGACAGGGGATCCTACAATGAGCAGTTCTTC.

V is TRBV24-1 and J is TRBJ2-1, with TRBD2 identical over 9 bases. The germline gives CDR1 KGHDR, CDR2 SFDVKD. J was trimmed by 1 base and V by 2 bases; bases with no gene match: 2. The CDR3 has 16 residues. For the CDR3, the DNA is TGTGCCACCAGTGATTCTAGCGGGGCTTCCTACAATGAGCAGTTCTTC. Its translation is CATSDSSGASYNEQFF.

In DNA form, the CDR3 reads TGCGCCAGCAGCCAAGTCTCGGGGGGGTATGAACAGCCCCAGCATTTT. It specifies CASSQVSGGYEQPQHF. V usage is TRBV4-3 and J usage is TRBJ1-5; a possible D gene is TRBD1 (5 bases). CDR3 length: 16 amino acids. Germline CDR1 LGHNA, CDR2 YSLEER. The V and J ends lost 1 base and 7 bases respectively, with 17 bases between them.

The rearrangement joins TRBV27 to TRBJ2-7, with D possibly being TRBD2 (5 bases). V lost 3 bases, J lost 0 bases, and 12 bases lay in between. The CDR3 runs to 15 residues. Germline V CDR1 and CDR2: MNHEY, SMNVEV (reference sequence). The CDR3 sequence is CASSFLGGFSYEQYV. CDR3 in DNA: TGTGCCAGCAGTTTTTTAGGAGGTTTCTCCTACGAGCAGTACGTC.

CDR3 DNA: TGTGCCAGTACCACCACCGGGGACCCTAATCAGCCCCAGCATTTT. It translates to CASTTTGDPNQPQHF. V usage is TRBV19 and J usage is TRBJ1-5; D perhaps matches TRBD1 (5 bases). With 7 bases removed from V and 4 bases from J, the gap between germline ends came to 17 bases. Germline lookup yields CDR1 LNHDA and CDR2 SQIVND (reference sequence). This CDR3 comprises 15 residues.

The chain carries TRBV2 and TRBJ1-6; D not resolved. In germline, CDR1 is SNHLY, CDR2 FYNNEI. Deletions cut 6 bases from V and 0 bases from J, with 12 bases between. CDR3 size: 16 residues. CDR3 region: CASRLELSSYNSPLHF. As DNA, the CDR3 is TGTGCCAGCAGATTAGAATTGAGCTCCTATAATTCACCCCTCCACTTT. The full variable domain, its missing parts supplied by reference TRBV2 and TRBJ1-6, is EPEVTQTPSHQVTQMGQEVILRCVPISNHLYFYWYRQILGQKVEFLVSFYNNEISEKSEIFDDQFSVERPDGSNFTLKIRSTKLEDSAMYFCASRLELSSYNSPLHFGNGTRLTVT.

In this sample, this clone turned up once. V and J are TRBV6-2 or TRBV6-3 and TRBJ2-5; 8 nucleotides match TRBD1. With V trimmed by 3 bases and J by 2 bases, 5 bases remained unmatched. This CDR3 is built from 15 residues. CDR1 and CDR2 from the germline V gene are MNHEY and SVGEGT. CDR3 nucleotide sequence: TGTGCCAGCAGTTATGGTGGGACAGGACAAGAGACCCAGTACTTC. Translated, it gives CASSYGGTGQETQYF.

This clone was detected a few times. The chain combines TRBV24-1 with TRBJ2-1, with TRBD1 matching over 8 bases. Germline loops: CDR1 KGHDR, CDR2 SFDVKD. The CDR3 totals 18 residues. The V gene end was trimmed by 4 bases and the J gene end by 1 base; junction bases not matched to a gene: 11. CDR3 region: CATSDEVPGGGSYNEQFF. In DNA form, the CDR3 reads TGTGCCACCAGTGACGAGGTCCCAGGGGGCGGTTCCTACAATGAGCAGTTCTTC.

This chain joins TRBV6-5 and TRBJ2-7; maybe TRBD2 (5 bases). The CDR3 runs 16 residues. Trimming took off 0 bases at V and 0 bases at J, with 12 bases between the two ends. Per germline, CDR1 MNHEY and CDR2 SVGAGI. The CDR3 loop is CASSYSRASSSYEQYV. DNA of the CDR3: TGTGCCAGCAGTTACTCGAGGGCGTCGAGCTCCTACGAGCAGTACGTC.

CDR3 in amino acids: CASSATSGEWETQYF. The CDR3 region has the DNA TGTGCCAGCAGCGCGACTAGCGGGGAATGGGAGACCCAGTACTTC. The chain is built from TRBV9 and TRBJ2-5; TRBD2 matches 11 bases. The junction had 6 bases not matched to a gene; V was cut back by 3 bases and J by 5 bases. Germline V CDR1 and CDR2: SGDLS, YYNGEE. This CDR3 comprises 15 residues.